This TCR beta chain is drawn from a study of OX40 agonist ivuxolimab in advanced cancers. Study results and caveats: Among the lowest levels of clonal expansion were found in partial responders at 0.1-3.0 mg/kg.

Measured with immunoSEQ multiplex PCR; TCRdb has only the in-frame clones, and not every one. The sample yields 40,000 to 60,000 clones, around 81% seen once. Of note for this clone: Its target is not known.

The sequencing here drew on CD4+ or CD8+ T cells sorted from blood, taken in a trial of the OX40 agonist ivuxolimab. The source of this sequence is an adult with an advanced solid tumor such as melanoma, head and neck, liver or kidney cancer.

CDR3 in amino acids: CASSPRLAEAYNEQFF. As DNA, the CDR3 is TGTGCCAGCAGCCCGCGACTAGCTGAAGCCTACAATGAGCAGTTCTTC. This rearrangement joins TRBV11-2 to TRBJ2-1, with 7 bases lining up with TRBD2. Germline V CDR1 and CDR2: SGHAT, FQNNGV. With V trimmed by 5 bases and J by 2 bases, 9 bases remained unmatched. The CDR3 contains 16 residues.